Given below is one TCR beta chain in context. Its antigen remains unidentified. The input lacks base qualities; no much larger clone sits a single base away. The time point tag for this specimen amounts to: baseline before first vaccination. Samples from vaccinated people were obtained from the UK trials COV001 and COV002, which included a single-blind randomized controlled phase 2/3 trial of AZD1222 (ChAdOx1 nCoV-19) in healthy adults. For TCRbeta chain sequencing, PBMC samples from trial participants were taken at day 0 and at day 28 after the second dose. These data come from a study of T cell responses to AZD1222 COVID-19 vaccine (dated by TCRdb to the early 2020s). For the wider study: AZD1222 recipients with second doses at about 4 weeks or about 12 weeks were pooled, because spike-specific TCR depth and breadth did not differ between schedules. Trial participants were enrolled by age into 18-55, 56-69 and 70-plus year subgroups, with around 150, 28 and 57 TCR-sequenced participants respectively. A total of 230 to 250 trial participants underwent TCR sequencing, of whom 200 to 220 received two doses of AZD1222 and some 26 received two doses of the MenACWY control vaccine.

The CDR3 regions of human TCRbeta chains were analyzed by immunosequencing. The source study handled its data this way. Repertoire TCRs were checked for matches against a reference library of SARS-CoV-2-specific TCRs that had been generated using the MIRA antigen-specificity platform. Breadth was defined as the fraction of unique TCRs that were SARS-CoV-2-associated, and depth was defined as the fraction of total T cells that were SARS-CoV-2-associated. Each spike-specific TCR was assigned to its reactive spike region and to a CD4 or CD8 class using the MIRA data. Log10-transformed breadth and depth values were compared by one-way ANOVA with Sidak's multiple comparisons tests. This is the immuneACCESS table as TCRdb keeps it, with only in-frame sequences that have V and J called. A part of the clones is gone; compared with another copy, unresolved V genes explain less than half, and the rest is unexplained. V and J calls and clone size come straight from that table; D and trimming were deduced from the DNA. In this sample the table shows over 150,000 clones, roughly 90% of which occur a single time. Jointly, the top ten make up over 15% of the sample.

The paper as a whole reports these results and caveats: Conclusions about previously exposed vaccinees are limited because only a handful of AZD1222 recipients were SARS-CoV-2 seropositive at baseline. Participants were mostly white British, with more females than males. The authors suggested clonal diversity may have been underestimated. CD4 TCRs associated with the vaccine covered the entire spike protein, and the dominant responses were in regions 160-218 and 743-854. The 56-69-year group was small, and its depth increase did not reach significance, likely because of low power. Reportedly, almost half of the unique spike-specific TCRs recognized epitopes lying outside the regions that are mutated in the B.1.351 and B.1.1.7 variants. Because no day 14 peak-response samples were available, repertoires were characterized only after the peak T cell response. After two AZD1222 doses, spike-specific TCR breadth and depth were significantly higher than at day 0 and than in MenACWY recipients.

The TCR sequence derives from an adult in good health. The material was peripheral blood, obtained on day 0 of AZD1222 vaccination.

DNA sequence: TGTGCCAGCAGCCAACCCGATGACAGGGGGTCGGATGGCTACACCTTC. It codes for CASSQPDDRGSDGYTF. The V gene is TRBV4-2 and the J gene is TRBJ1-2, with 9 bases matching TRBD1. The CDR3 holds 16 amino acids from the cysteine to the phenylalanine. Only the CDR3 DNA stays, 48 bases, in frame from base 1. Based on the germline V gene, the CDR1 and CDR2 sequences are LGHNA and YNFKEQ. The junction shows trimming of 2 bases on V and 6 bases on J, and the gene matches do not reach 10 bases of it.